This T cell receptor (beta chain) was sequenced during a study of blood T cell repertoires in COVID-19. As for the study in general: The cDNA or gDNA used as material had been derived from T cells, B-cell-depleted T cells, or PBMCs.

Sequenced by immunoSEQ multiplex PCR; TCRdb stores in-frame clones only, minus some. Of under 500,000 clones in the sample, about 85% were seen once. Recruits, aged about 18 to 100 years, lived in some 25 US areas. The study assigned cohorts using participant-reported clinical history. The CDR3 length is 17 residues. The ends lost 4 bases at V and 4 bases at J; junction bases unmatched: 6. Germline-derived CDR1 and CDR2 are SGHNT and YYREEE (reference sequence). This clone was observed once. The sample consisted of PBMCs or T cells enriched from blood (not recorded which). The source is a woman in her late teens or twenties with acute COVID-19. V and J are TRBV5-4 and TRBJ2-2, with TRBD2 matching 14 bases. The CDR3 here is CASSRLAGGTGTGELFF. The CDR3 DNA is TGTGCCAGCAGCAGACTAGCGGGGGGGACTGGCACCGGGGAGCTGTTTTTT.